Sequencing of this TCR beta chain was carried out in a study of beta chain features in type 1 diabetes. Study-wide background: Cell yields, gender and age were similar in healthy donors and patients.

Expressed TCRB transcripts were sequenced, since all the RNA that had been isolated was reverse transcribed. Method: immunoSEQ multiplex PCR; TCRdb's copy keeps in-frame clones and lacks some. The sample yields roughly 380,000 clones, around a fifth seen once. Study conclusions and caveats: Sampled from patients, naive, central memory and Treg TCRB repertoires appeared more similar than those sampled from healthy donors.

Markers CD45RO/CCR7/CD25/CD127/CD95/CD27 served to sort CD4+ naive, central memory, regulatory and stem cell-like memory cells. V shed 1 base and J shed 1 base, with 9 bases lying between them. The germline V gene encodes CDR1 SEHNR and CDR2 FQNEAQ (reference sequence). The CDR3 has 15 amino acids. This clone was detected a few times. Its target is unknown. Sequenced sample: naive CD4+ T cells from blood. This receptor was obtained from a woman aged 18-29 years in good health. The V call is TRBV7-9, the J call TRBJ2-3, with D perhaps matching TRBD1 (6 bases). The DNA for the CDR3 is TGTGCCAGCAGCTTAGGCAGGGGCGGCACAGATACGCAGTATTTT. Translation: CASSLGRGGTDTQYF.